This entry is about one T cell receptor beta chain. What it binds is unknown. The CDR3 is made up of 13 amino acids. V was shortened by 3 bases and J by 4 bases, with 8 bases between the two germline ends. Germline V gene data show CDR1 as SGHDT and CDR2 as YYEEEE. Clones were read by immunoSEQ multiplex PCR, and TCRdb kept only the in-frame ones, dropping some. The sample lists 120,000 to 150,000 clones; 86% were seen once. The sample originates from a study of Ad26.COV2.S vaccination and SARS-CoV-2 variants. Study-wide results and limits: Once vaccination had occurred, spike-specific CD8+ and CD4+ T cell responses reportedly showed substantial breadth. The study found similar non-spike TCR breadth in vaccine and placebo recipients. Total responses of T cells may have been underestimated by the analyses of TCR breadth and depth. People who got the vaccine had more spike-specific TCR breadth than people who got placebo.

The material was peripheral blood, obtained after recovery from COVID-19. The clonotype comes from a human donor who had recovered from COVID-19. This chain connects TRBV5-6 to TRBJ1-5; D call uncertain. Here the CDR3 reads CASSSQPNQPQHF. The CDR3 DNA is TGTGCCAGCAGCTCCCAACCAAATCAGCCCCAGCATTTT.